This T cell receptor beta chain was documented in a study of radiation and T cells in renal cell carcinoma. As to time point: blood 2 weeks post-SBRT. The treatment: 15 Gy SBRT to primary tumor, nephrectomy 4 weeks later. Measured with immunoSEQ multiplex PCR; TCRdb has only the in-frame clones, and not every one. The sample includes some 130,000 clones, 88% of them seen just once. The CDR3 has 15 amino acids. J gave up 4 bases and V 6 bases, and 7 bases lay outside the gene matches. CDR1 and CDR2 (germline): MNHEY, SVGAGI. Source: blood, taken from a patient whose treatment included radiotherapy and nephrectomy. The clonotype comes from a woman in her 70s with renal cell carcinoma. The rearrangement links TRBV6-5 to TRBJ1-5; 9 bases are shared with TRBD1. CDR3: CASRSDRGGNQPQHF. CDR3 nucleotides: TGTGCCAGCAGATCGGACAGGGGTGGTAATCAGCCCCAGCATTTT.